This TCR beta chain was captured in a study of T cell responses to AZD1222 COVID-19 vaccine (dated by TCRdb to the early 2020s). Background for the entire study: Because spike-specific TCR depth and breadth did not differ between the two schedules, AZD1222 recipients who got a second dose at roughly 4 weeks were pooled with those who got a second dose at roughly 12 weeks. A total of around 240 trial participants underwent TCR sequencing, of whom about 210 received two doses of AZD1222 and about 25 received two doses of the MenACWY control vaccine. Enrollment into the trials was organized by age into subgroups of 18-55, 56-69 and 70-plus years, and those subgroups contained about 150, 27 and 61 TCR-sequenced participants, respectively. What the research found in general, with its limitations: The 56-69-year group was small, and its depth increase did not reach significance, likely because of low power. Participants were mostly white British and included more females than males, and it was suggested by the authors that clonal diversity may have been underestimated. Conclusions about previously exposed vaccinees are limited, since just a handful of AZD1222 recipients were seropositive for SARS-CoV-2 at baseline. After two AZD1222 doses, both the breadth and the depth of spike-specific TCRs were significantly higher than at day 0 and than in MenACWY recipients. CD4 TCRs associated with the vaccine covered the entire spike protein, and the dominant responses were in regions 160-218 and 743-854. No day 14 peak-response samples were available, so repertoires were characterized only after the peak T cell response. Nearly half of unique spike-specific TCRs reportedly recognized epitopes outside regions mutated in the B.1.351 and B.1.1.7 variants.

The cysteine opens and the phenylalanine closes a CDR3 of 18 amino acids. The only DNA kept is the CDR3, 54 bases in frame from the first base. Taken from the germline V gene, the CDR1 and CDR2 loops are LGHNA and YSLEER. V is pruned by 1 base and J by 3 bases, leaving 8 bases of the junction without a gene match. What this sample's time point label stands for: baseline before first vaccination. Samples from vaccinated people were obtained from the UK trials COV001 and COV002, which included a single-blind randomized controlled phase 2/3 trial of AZD1222 (ChAdOx1 nCoV-19) in healthy adults. Trial participant PBMC samples were collected at day 0 and day 28 after the second dose for TCRbeta chain sequencing. The CDR3 regions of human TCRbeta chains were analyzed by immunosequencing. The study's own analysis went as follows. Repertoire TCRs were checked for matches against a reference library of SARS-CoV-2-specific TCRs that had been generated using the MIRA antigen-specificity platform. Breadth was defined as the fraction of unique TCRs that were SARS-CoV-2-associated. Depth was defined as the fraction of total T cells that were SARS-CoV-2-associated. Using the MIRA data, every spike-specific TCR was mapped to the spike region that the TCR reacted to and assigned to either a CD4 or a CD8 class. Log10-transformed breadth and depth values were compared by one-way ANOVA with Sidak's multiple comparisons tests. As stored in TCRdb, this immuneACCESS dataset retains in-frame rearrangements with V and J assigned. A fraction of the clones does not appear; measured against another copy, unresolved V genes explain less than half of the discrepancy, and the remainder lacks a known reason. V and J calls plus clone size are reproduced from that table; the DNA served to infer D and trimming. The sample table lists 120,000 or so clones, 80% to 90% of them with a count of one. The ten largest clones capture less than 2% of the sample.

To note about this clone: Its cognate antigen has yet to be identified. No quality values exist for individual bases; no much larger clone is one base distant.

The chain couples TRBV4-3 to TRBJ2-1; TRBD2 lines up with 11 middle nucleotides. This receptor was obtained from an adult in good health. This sample comprised peripheral blood, obtained on day 0 of AZD1222 vaccination. The CDR3 region reads CASSQGQPGLADYNEQFF. The nucleotides are TGCGCCAGCAGCCAAGGTCAACCGGGACTAGCGGACTACAATGAGCAGTTCTTC.